This T cell receptor beta chain was documented in a study of vaccination effects on CD4 cells after COVID-19. Across the study: Subjects were given two BNT162b2 or mRNA-1273 vaccine doses.

Findings of the study overall: Of the vaccine-induced clones from healthy vaccinees, merely 1 of 255 recognized common cold coronaviruses as well. Few convalescent patients and no early post-infection timepoints were included in the study.

With the ViraFEST assay, the study expanded antigen-specific CD4+ T cells using viral peptide pools, then sequenced them. Isolation of CD4+ T cells took place after approximately ten days of culture. Recipients of the vaccine had no prior SARS-CoV-2 infection and negative nucleocapsid antibodies. PBMC cultures contained two million cells per well, approximately 11 IU/ml IL-2 and roughly 10 ug/ml peptides. Turning to this clone: Its antigen is as yet unknown.

The length of the CDR3 is 15 residues. The junction had 11 bases not matched to a gene; V was cut back by 5 bases and J by 5 bases. In germline, CDR1 is SGHVS, CDR2 FQNEAQ. Assay: immunoSEQ multiplex PCR; the TCRdb copy retains only in-frame clones and omits some. The sample yields approximately 74,000 clones, roughly 79% seen once. Material: CD4+ T cells from PBMCs cultured with HCoV-NL63 spike peptides, obtained before COVID-19 vaccination. This chain links TRBV7-8 with TRBJ1-2; 7 bases map to TRBD1. This sequence was found in a human donor who received a COVID-19 vaccine. Here the CDR3 DNA reads TGTGCCAGCAGCCCAAGCCGACAGGGAGTATATGGCTACACCTTC. This codes for CASSPSRQGVYGYTF. The full variable domain, with the rest looked up from reference TRBV7-8 and TRBJ1-2, is GAGVSQSPRYKVAKRGQDVALRCDPISGHVSLFWYQQALGQGPEFLTYFQNEAQLDKSGLPSDRFFAERPEGSVSTLKIQRTQQEDSAVYLCASSPSRQGVYGYTFGSGTRLTVV.